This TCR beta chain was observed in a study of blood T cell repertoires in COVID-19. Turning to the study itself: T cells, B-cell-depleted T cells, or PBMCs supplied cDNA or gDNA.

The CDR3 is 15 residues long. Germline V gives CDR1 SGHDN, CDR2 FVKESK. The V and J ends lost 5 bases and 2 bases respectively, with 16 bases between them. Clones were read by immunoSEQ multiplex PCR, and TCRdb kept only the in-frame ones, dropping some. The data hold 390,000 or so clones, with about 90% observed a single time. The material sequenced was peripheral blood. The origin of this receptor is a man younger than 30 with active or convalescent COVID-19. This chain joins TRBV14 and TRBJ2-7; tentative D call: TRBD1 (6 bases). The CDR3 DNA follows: TGTGCCAGCAGCAAGGACAGCTCCACCGCCTACGAGCAGTACTTC. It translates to CASSKDSSTAYEQYF. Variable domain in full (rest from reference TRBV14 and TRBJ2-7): EAGVTQFPSHSVIEKGQTVTLRCDPISGHDNLYWYRRVMGKEIKFLLHFVKESKQDESGMPNNRFLAERTGGTYSTLKVQPAELEDSGVYFCASSKDSSTAYEQYFGPGTRLTVT.